The following is a TCR beta chain sequence with its context. Which antigen it targets is not known. Base qualities are not at hand, and no much larger clone is one base apart. Each collaborating institution followed its own protocols to collect whole blood in K2EDTA tubes. Collaborator samples were shipped for TCRbeta analysis as frozen whole blood, isolated PBMCs, or DNA extracted from either sample type. These data originate in a study of blood T cell repertoires in COVID-19 (dated by TCRdb to about 2020). About the study as a whole: The collaborator samples originated in the United States, Italy and Spain and spanned the acute and convalescent phases of COVID-19. The prospective study material was composed of cDNA or gDNA derived from T cells, B-cell-depleted T cells, or PBMCs. The repertoires were released in a freely available public database intended as a resource for research on the immune response to SARS-CoV-2. The dataset comprised deeply sampled blood TCRbeta repertoires from subjects exposed to, actively infected with, or recovered from COVID-19. Where HLA class I and class II types were available, the types were taken from metadata supplied by the sample provider, not from assay-based typing. The sample metadata nearly always contained a de-identified subject ID, COVID-19 status, age in years and sex. The samples were drawn from the first 160 participants of the ongoing ImmuneRACE study and from 1,254 subjects provided by 6 global collaborators.

TCRbeta CDR3 regions were amplified from genomic DNA by means of the immunoSEQ Assay, a bias-controlled multiplex PCR. The paper's data handling went like this. Within the assay, amplification of reference gene primers was used to estimate how many nucleated cells each sample contained. To quantify the absolute abundance of each unique TCRbeta CDR3 rearrangement, sequence reads were collapsed and filtered. Productive Simpson clonality was computed per sample as the square root of Simpson's diversity index over productive rearrangements. What TCRdb holds here is the immuneACCESS table cut down to in-frame rearrangements. Part of the clones is not present; checked against another copy, under half of the missing clones reflect an unresolved V gene, and the others are unexplained. V, J and clone size were drawn from that table, and D and trimming were deduced from the DNA. This sample comprises 150,000 to 200,000 clones, about 88% of them detected only once. Of the sample, about 3% is held by the ten largest clones.

Study-wide conclusions, independent of this receptor: How much clinical and demographic metadata was included differed by source and by participant, and the metadata was provided uncurated.

This sequence originates from a man aged 40-49 years with active or convalescent COVID-19. Sequences were obtained from peripheral blood.

The DNA sequence reads TGTGCCAGCAGGCGGGGGGCTACGAACACCGGGGAGCTGTTTTTT. Translated, this is CASRRGATNTGELFF. The sequence is built from TRBV7-9 and TRBJ2-2, with 8 bases in between that match TRBD2. Measured from the cysteine to the phenylalanine, the CDR3 is 15 residues long. The kept DNA is CDR3 alone, 45 bases in frame from the first base. The germline V gene (reference sequence) provides CDR1 SEHNR and CDR2 FQNEAQ. Trimming removed 6 bases from V and 0 bases from J; the gene matches leave 3 bases unexplained.